Following are 14 T cell receptor beta chains from one sample sequenced in a study of blood T cell repertoires in COVID-19 (TCRdb year 2020). The library was generated by the immunoSEQ multiplex PCR assay. TCRdb obtained this table from immuneACCESS and retained in-frame rearrangements with V and J assigned. These tables miss some clones; where compared with another copy, unresolved V genes account for less than half of the shortfall, and the remainder is unexplained. The sample table shows about 320,000 clones, and more than 90% are seen once. Of the sample, around 2.7% falls within the top ten clones. The specimen sequenced was PBMCs or T cells enriched from blood (not recorded which). Every receptor here comes from a man in his 60s who had recovered from COVID-19.

The chain recombines TRBV15 with TRBJ2-5; 11 bases are a match to TRBD2. This CDR3 comprises 16 residues. Germline V gives CDR1 LNHNV, CDR2 YYDKDF (reference sequence). The trim removed 0 bases at V and 4 bases at J, leaving 4 bases unmatched. CDR3 coding DNA: TGTGCCACCAGCAGAGATATAGCGGGGGGGCGAGAGACCCAGTACTTC. It yields the protein CATSRDIAGGRETQYF.

This chain connects TRBV7-9 to TRBJ2-1, with 11 bases identical to TRBD1. The CDR3 is 15 amino acids. Germline V CDR1 and CDR2: SEHNR, FQNEAQ (reference sequence). With V trimmed by 4 bases and J by 6 bases, 5 bases remained unmatched. The CDR3 region has the DNA TGTGCCAGCAGCTCTCCGGGACAGGGGGGCAATGAGCAGTTCTTC. Its translation is CASSSPGQGGNEQFF.

The rearrangement joins TRBV2 to TRBJ2-1; 14 bases fit TRBD2. The J segment lost 0 bases and the V segment lost 6 bases, leaving 1 base of the junction unmatched. This CDR3 contains 16 residues. Germline CDR1 SNHLY, CDR2 FYNNEI. The CDR3 sequence: CASRGTSGGSYNEQFF. The CDR3 DNA sequence: TGTGCCAGCAGAGGGACTAGCGGGGGCTCCTACAATGAGCAGTTCTTC.

The chain combines TRBV30 with TRBJ1-2; D remains ambiguous. CDR1 is GTSNPN and CDR2 is SVGIG in the germline V gene (reference sequence). The germline V and J ends were trimmed by 4 bases and 4 bases, with 13 bases remaining between them. The CDR3 is made up of 13 amino acids. The CDR3 sequence: CAWKKEGFYGYTF. The CDR3 DNA reads TGTGCCTGGAAAAAGGAGGGTTTCTATGGCTACACCTTC.

The chain joins TRBV13 to TRBJ1-1, with unresolved D. V was clipped by 0 bases and J by 1 base, with 9 bases between them. Germline lookup yields CDR1 PRHDT and CDR2 FYEKMQ (reference sequence). CDR3 length: 15 residues. CDR3 sequence reads: CASSLGLGGNTEAFF. The CDR3, as DNA: TGTGCCAGCAGCTTAGGGCTGGGAGGGAACACTGAAGCTTTCTTT.

This sequence joins TRBV3-1 (or the pseudogene TRBV3-2) and TRBJ2-7; D call uncertain. This CDR3 contains 15 residues. From germline, CDR1 is LGHDT and CDR2 YNNKEL (reference sequence). V was cut by 2 bases and J by 0 bases, with 11 bases left in between. The CDR3 is CASSQPYLGSYEQYF. CDR3 DNA: TGTGCCAGCAGCCAACCTTACCTCGGCTCCTACGAGCAGTACTTC.

Remarks on this clone: Its ends do not fully match the called genes, so a read error is possible. The chain carries TRBV15 and TRBJ1-2, with D tentatively TRBD1 (6 bases). The CDR3 consists of 14 residues. The germline V gene encodes CDR1 LNHNV and CDR2 YYDKDF (reference sequence). For the CDR3, the DNA is TGTGCCACCAGTAGACTTAGTACAGGGCCAGTCCCTTACTTC. It codes for CATSRLSTGPVPYF.

This chain links TRBV19 with TRBJ2-1; 13 nucleotides match TRBD2. The ends lost 5 bases at V and 5 bases at J; junction bases unmatched: 3. Germline V gene data show CDR1 as LNHDA and CDR2 as SQIVND (reference sequence). CDR3 length: 15 amino acids. The DNA for the CDR3 is TGTGCCAGTAGTGAACTAGCGGGAGGGGACAATGAGCAGTTCTTC. This sequence encodes CASSELAGGDNEQFF.

This clone was detected a few times. The chain joins TRBV5-1 to TRBJ1-1; D may be TRBD1 (5 bases). V was clipped by 0 bases and J by 2 bases, with 8 bases between them. The CDR3 consists of 14 residues. Germline assignment: CDR1 SGHRS and CDR2 YFSETQ. DNA of the CDR3: TGCGCCAGCAGCTTGGGGGGCGCTAACACTGAAGCTTTCTTT. It codes for CASSLGGANTEAFF.

The rearrangement joins TRBV10-3 to TRBJ1-1; tentatively, D is TRBD1 (5 bases). The V gene's germline CDR1 is ENHRY and CDR2 SYGVKD. The CDR3 spans 15 residues. Trimming cost V 4 bases and J 0 bases, with 12 bases left between them. CDR3 protein: CAISGGAGMNTEAFF. In DNA, the CDR3 is TGTGCCATCAGTGGTGGGGCAGGTATGAACACTGAAGCTTTCTTT.

With regard to this clone: The same CDR3 can be traced to other DNA sequences in this sample. V is TRBV4-2 and J is TRBJ2-5; tentatively, D is TRBD2 (6 bases). Trimming pared 1 base from V and 1 base from J, leaving 10 bases between. Germline V gene lookup returns CDR1 LGHNA and CDR2 YNFKEQ. This CDR3 is built from 15 residues. The CDR3 loop is CASSQGSGSQETQYF. Written as DNA, the CDR3 is TGTGCCAGCAGCCAAGGAAGCGGGTCCCAAGAGACCCAGTACTTC.

The V gene is TRBV3-1 (or the pseudogene TRBV3-2), the J gene TRBJ2-7, with D unclear. V dropped 7 bases and J dropped 5 bases, with 12 bases sitting between them. The CDR3 spans 12 residues. The germline CDR1 and CDR2 sequences are LGHDT and YNNKEL (reference sequence). In DNA form, the CDR3 reads TGTGCCAGCAATGGGCCTGTCCACGAGCAGTACTTC. This translates into CASNGPVHEQYF.

The V gene is TRBV6-1, the J gene TRBJ2-4; TRBD2 agrees at 15 bases. Germline CDR1 is MNHNS and CDR2 is SASEGT. This CDR3 spans 15 amino acids. V was pared by 3 bases and J by 7 bases, with 1 base of the junction left unmatched. CDR3 sequence (DNA): TGTGCCAGCAGTGACGGGACTAGCGGGAGGAACATTCAGTACTTC. Protein product: CASSDGTSGRNIQYF.

The chain recombines TRBV5-8 with TRBJ1-4, with 7 nucleotides matching TRBD1. This CDR3 region has 16 residues. CDR1 SGHTS and CDR2 YDEGEE come from the germline V gene. The trim removed 2 bases at V and 5 bases at J, leaving 9 bases unmatched. The CDR3 is CASSFGTVMGNEKLFF. The CDR3 nucleotides are TGTGCCAGCAGCTTCGGGACAGTGATGGGGAATGAAAAACTGTTTTTT.